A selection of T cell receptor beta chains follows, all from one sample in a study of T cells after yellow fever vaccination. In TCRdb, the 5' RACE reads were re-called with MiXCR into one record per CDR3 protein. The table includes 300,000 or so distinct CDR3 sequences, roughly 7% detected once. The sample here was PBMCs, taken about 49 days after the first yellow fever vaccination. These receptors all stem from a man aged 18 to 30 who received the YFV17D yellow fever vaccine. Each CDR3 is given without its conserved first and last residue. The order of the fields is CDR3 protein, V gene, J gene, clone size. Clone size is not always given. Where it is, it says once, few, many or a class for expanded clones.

CDR3aa: AIVGGTSGNTIY
v_gene: TRBV10-3
j_gene: TRBJ1-3
abundance: few

CDR3aa: ASSQDVMGYTEAF
v_gene: TRBV4-1
j_gene: TRBJ1-1
abundance: .

CDR3aa: ASSPRVSSYNEQF
v_gene: TRBV3-1
j_gene: TRBJ2-1
abundance: many

CDR3aa: ASSLVRGHSGNTIY
v_gene: TRBV11-3
j_gene: TRBJ1-3
abundance: few

CDR3aa: AISQALEQF
v_gene: TRBV10-3
j_gene: TRBJ2-1
abundance: few

CDR3aa: ASRAHQETQY
v_gene: TRBV5-1
j_gene: TRBJ2-5
abundance: few

CDR3aa: ASSLAVGGAHEQY
v_gene: TRBV13
j_gene: TRBJ2-7
abundance: .

CDR3aa: ASSFSLNTGELF
v_gene: TRBV12-3/TRBV12-4
j_gene: TRBJ2-2
abundance: many

CDR3aa: ATRGQGSEKLF
v_gene: TRBV3-1
j_gene: TRBJ1-4
abundance: .

CDR3aa: ASSKAGPTGSGANVLT
v_gene: TRBV21-1
j_gene: TRBJ2-6
abundance: few

CDR3aa: ASNLGRERGLGDTGELF
v_gene: TRBV7-6
j_gene: TRBJ2-2
abundance: few

CDR3aa: SADRGLNTEAF
v_gene: TRBV29-1
j_gene: TRBJ1-1
abundance: .

CDR3aa: ASSMGVGQSHYYEQY
v_gene: TRBV19
j_gene: TRBJ2-7
abundance: few

CDR3aa: ASSQGRTSGGHGEQF
v_gene: TRBV4-3
j_gene: TRBJ2-1
abundance: many

CDR3aa: ASSHEGGRRGETQY
v_gene: TRBV5-1
j_gene: TRBJ2-5
abundance: few

CDR3aa: ASSQEASGFNEQF
v_gene: TRBV4-3
j_gene: TRBJ2-1
abundance: many

CDR3aa: ASSSTVEETQY
v_gene: TRBV7-9
j_gene: TRBJ2-5
abundance: few

CDR3aa: AVLTGASTGELF
v_gene: TRBV28
j_gene: TRBJ2-2
abundance: few

CDR3aa: ASRTGTPTTGELF
v_gene: TRBV7-9
j_gene: TRBJ2-2
abundance: few

CDR3aa: ASSPSRDTGNTIY
v_gene: TRBV7-2
j_gene: TRBJ1-3
abundance: .

CDR3aa: ASSSSKGQGKGYT
v_gene: TRBV5-4
j_gene: TRBJ1-2
abundance: .

CDR3aa: ASSISIGNNQPQH
v_gene: TRBV19
j_gene: TRBJ1-5
abundance: few